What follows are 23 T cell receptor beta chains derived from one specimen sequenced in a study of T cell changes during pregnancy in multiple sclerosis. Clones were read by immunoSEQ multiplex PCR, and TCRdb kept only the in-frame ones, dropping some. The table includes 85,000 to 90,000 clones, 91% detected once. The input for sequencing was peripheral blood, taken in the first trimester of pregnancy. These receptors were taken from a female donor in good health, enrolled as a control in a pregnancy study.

In DNA form, the CDR3 reads TGTGCCAGCAGCGTACAGGGGGCTAGAGAGCAGTTCTTC. It specifies CASSVQGAREQFF. The J gene is TRBJ2-1, the V gene TRBV9; 8 bases map to TRBD1. This CDR3 is 13 amino acids long. Trimming cost V 1 base and J 10 bases; bases outside gene matches: 4. The germline V gene has CDR1 SGDLS and CDR2 YYNGEE.

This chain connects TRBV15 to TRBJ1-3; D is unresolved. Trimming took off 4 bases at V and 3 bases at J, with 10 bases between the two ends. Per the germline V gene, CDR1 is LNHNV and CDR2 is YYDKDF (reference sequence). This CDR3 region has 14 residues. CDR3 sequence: CATSTTSGGNTIYF. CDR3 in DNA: TGTGCCACCAGCACCACCTCGGGTGGAAACACCATATATTTT. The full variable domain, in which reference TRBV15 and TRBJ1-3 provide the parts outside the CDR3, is DAMVIQNPRYQVTQFGKPVTLSCSQTLNHNVMYWYQQKSSQAPKLLFHYYDKDFNNEADTPDNFQSRRPNTSFCFLDIRSPGLGDTAMYLCATSTTSGGNTIYFGEGSWLTVV.

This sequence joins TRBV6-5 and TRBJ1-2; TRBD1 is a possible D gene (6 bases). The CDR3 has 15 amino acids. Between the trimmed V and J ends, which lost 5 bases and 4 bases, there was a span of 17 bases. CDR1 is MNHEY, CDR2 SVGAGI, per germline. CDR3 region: CASSILGGAPYGYTF. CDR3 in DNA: TGTGCCAGCAGTATTCTTGGGGGGGCTCCCTATGGCTACACCTTC.

CDR3 bases: TGTGCCAGCAGCGTCGGACTAGCGGGGGGTGCCGGGTCGGGCACCGGGGAGCTGTTTTTT. It translates to CASSVGLAGGAGSGTGELFF. The J gene is TRBJ2-2, the V gene TRBV9, with 14 bases that match TRBD2. The junction had 13 bases not matched to a gene; V was cut back by 2 bases and J by 4 bases. CDR1 SGDLS and CDR2 YYNGEE come from the germline V gene. The CDR3 is 20 residues long.

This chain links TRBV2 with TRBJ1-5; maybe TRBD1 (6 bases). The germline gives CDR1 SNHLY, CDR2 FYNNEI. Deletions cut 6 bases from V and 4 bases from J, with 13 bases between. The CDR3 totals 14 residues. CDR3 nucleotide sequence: TGTGCCAGCAGGCTGGACAGACAGAATCAGCCCCAGCATTTT. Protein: CASRLDRQNQPQHF.

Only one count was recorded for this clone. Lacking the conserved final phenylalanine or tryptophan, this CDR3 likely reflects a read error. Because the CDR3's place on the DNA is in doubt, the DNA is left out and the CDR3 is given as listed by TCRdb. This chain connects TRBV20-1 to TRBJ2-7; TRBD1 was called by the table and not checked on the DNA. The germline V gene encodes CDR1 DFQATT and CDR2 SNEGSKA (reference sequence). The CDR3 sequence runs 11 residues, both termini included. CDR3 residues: CSARDTGTGPL.

CDR3 nucleotide sequence: TGCGCCAGCAGCTCAGAGACAGGCGGATTCTACAATGAGCAGTTCTTC. The encoded protein is CASSSETGGFYNEQFF. The chain uses TRBV4-3 and TRBJ2-1, with D possibly matching TRBD1 (6 bases). Germline values: CDR1 LGHNA, CDR2 YSLEER. The CDR3 loop spans 16 amino acids. The V and J ends lost 5 bases and 3 bases respectively, with 17 bases between them.

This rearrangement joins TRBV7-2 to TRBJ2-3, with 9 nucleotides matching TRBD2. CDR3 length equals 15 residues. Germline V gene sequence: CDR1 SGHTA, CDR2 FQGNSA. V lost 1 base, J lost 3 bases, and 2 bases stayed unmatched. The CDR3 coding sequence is TGTGCCAGCAGCTTAGGTCTAGCGGGGACAGATACGCAGTATTTT. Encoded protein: CASSLGLAGTDTQYF.

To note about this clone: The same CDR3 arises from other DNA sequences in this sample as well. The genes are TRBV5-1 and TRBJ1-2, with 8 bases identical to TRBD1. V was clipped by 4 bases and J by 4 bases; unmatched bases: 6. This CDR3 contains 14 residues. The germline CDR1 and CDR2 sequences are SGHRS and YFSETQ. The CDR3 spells CASSPRTGSYGYTF. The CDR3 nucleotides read TGCGCCAGCAGCCCCCGGACAGGGAGCTATGGCTACACCTTC.

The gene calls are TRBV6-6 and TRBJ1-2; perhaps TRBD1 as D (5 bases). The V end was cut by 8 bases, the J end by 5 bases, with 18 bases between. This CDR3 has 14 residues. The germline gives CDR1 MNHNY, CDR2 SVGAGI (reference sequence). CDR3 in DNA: TGTGCCAGCCTTACTACCGGGGGGAGTTATGGCTACACCTTC. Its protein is CASLTTGGSYGYTF.

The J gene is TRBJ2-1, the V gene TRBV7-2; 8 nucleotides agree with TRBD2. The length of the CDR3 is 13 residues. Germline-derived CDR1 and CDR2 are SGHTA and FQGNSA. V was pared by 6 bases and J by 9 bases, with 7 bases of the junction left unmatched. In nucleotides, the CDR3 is TGTGCCAGCAGTTCGGGGGGGGCGTCTGAGCAGTTCTTC. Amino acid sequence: CASSSGGASEQFF. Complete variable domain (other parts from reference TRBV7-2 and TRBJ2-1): GAGVSQSPSNKVTEKGKDVELRCDPISGHTALYWYRQSLGQGLEFLIYFQGNSAPDKSGLPSDRFSAERTGGSVSTLTIQRTQQEDSAVYLCASSSGGASEQFFGPGTRLTVL.

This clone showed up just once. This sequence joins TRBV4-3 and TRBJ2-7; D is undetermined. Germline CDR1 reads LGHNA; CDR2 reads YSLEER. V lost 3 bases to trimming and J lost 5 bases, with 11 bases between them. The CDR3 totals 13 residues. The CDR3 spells CASSQIPRDEQYF. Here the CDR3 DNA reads TGCGCCAGCAGCCAGATCCCCCGAGACGAGCAGTACTTC.

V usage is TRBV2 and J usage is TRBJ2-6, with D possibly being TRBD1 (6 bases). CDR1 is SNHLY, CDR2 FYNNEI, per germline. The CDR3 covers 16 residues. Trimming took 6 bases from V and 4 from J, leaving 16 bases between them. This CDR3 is CASRAGTSSGANVLTF. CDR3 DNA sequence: TGTGCCAGCAGAGCCGGGACATCTTCCGGGGCCAACGTCCTGACTTTC.

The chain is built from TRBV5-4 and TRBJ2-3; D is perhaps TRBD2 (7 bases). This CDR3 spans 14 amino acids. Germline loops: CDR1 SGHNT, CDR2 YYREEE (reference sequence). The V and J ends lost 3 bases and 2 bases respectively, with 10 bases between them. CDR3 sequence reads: CASSWGGLTDTQYF. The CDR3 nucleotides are TGTGCCAGCAGCTGGGGGGGGCTCACAGATACGCAGTATTTT.

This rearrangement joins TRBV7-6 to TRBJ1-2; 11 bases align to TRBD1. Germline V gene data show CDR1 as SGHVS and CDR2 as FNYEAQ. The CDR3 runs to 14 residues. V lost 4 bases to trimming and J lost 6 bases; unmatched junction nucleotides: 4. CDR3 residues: CASSSGQGGDGYTF. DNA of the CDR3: TGTGCCAGCAGCTCGGGACAGGGGGGAGATGGCTACACCTTC.

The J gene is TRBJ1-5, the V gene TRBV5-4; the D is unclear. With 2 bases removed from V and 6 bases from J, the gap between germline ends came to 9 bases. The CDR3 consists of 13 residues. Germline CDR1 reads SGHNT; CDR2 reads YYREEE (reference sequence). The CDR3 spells CASSLWGGQPQHF. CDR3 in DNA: TGTGCCAGCAGCTTATGGGGAGGTCAGCCCCAGCATTTT.

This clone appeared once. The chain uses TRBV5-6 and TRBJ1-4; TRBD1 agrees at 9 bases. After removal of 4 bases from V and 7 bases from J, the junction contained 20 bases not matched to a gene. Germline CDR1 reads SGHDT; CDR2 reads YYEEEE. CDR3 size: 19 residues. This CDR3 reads CASSPLGGQGTSRGEKLFF. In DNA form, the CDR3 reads TGTGCCAGCAGCCCGCTGGGCGGACAGGGGACCTCACGGGGTGAAAAACTGTTTTTT.

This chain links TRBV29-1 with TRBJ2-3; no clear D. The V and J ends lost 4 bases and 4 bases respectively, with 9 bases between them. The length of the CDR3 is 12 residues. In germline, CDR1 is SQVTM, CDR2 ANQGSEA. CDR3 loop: CSVGKAADTQYF. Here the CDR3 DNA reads TGCAGCGTTGGAAAGGCGGCAGATACGCAGTATTTT.

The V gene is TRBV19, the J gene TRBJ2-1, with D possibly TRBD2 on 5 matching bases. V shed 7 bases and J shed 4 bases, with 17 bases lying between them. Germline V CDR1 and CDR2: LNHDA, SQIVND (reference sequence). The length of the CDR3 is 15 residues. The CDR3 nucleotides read TGTGCCAGTAACCCCCCTGGCGGGTTTTACAATGAGCAGTTCTTC. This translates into CASNPPGGFYNEQFF.

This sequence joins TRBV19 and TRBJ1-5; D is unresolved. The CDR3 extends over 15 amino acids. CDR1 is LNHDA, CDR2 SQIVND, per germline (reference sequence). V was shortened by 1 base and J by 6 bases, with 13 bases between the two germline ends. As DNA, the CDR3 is TGTGCCAGTAGTATAGGGAGGTTGCGGGGTCAGCCCCAGCATTTT. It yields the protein CASSIGRLRGQPQHF.

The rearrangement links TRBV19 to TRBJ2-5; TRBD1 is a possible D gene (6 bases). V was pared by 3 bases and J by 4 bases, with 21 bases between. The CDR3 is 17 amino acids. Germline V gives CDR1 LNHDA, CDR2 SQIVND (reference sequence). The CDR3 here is CASSIGTEGQGRETQYF. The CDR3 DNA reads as TGTGCCAGTAGTATTGGGACCGAGGGCCAGGGGCGAGAGACCCAGTACTTC.

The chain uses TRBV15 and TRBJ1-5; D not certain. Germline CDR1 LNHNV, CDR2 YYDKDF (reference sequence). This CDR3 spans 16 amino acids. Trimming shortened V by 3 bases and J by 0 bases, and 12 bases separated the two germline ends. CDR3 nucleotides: TGTGCCACCAGCAGGTCCCCGGGAGATAGCAATCAGCCCCAGCATTTT. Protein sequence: CATSRSPGDSNQPQHF.

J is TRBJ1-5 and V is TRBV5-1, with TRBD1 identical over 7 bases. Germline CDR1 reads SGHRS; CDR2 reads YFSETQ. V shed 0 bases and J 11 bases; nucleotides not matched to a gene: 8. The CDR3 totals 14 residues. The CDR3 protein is CASSLDAGGRSQHF. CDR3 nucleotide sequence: TGCGCCAGCAGCTTGGATGCAGGGGGGAGATCCCAGCATTTT.